These T cell receptor beta chains were read from a single sample in a study of vaccination effects on CD4 cells after COVID-19. Assay used: immunoSEQ multiplex PCR; TCRdb lists only in-frame clones, some missing. Of some 35,000 clones detected, 70% to 80% appear once; the ten largest clones hold over 15%. Their recognized antigens are unknown. The sample here was CD4+ T cells from PBMCs cultured with HCoV-NL63 spike peptides, taken before COVID-19 vaccination. These receptors all come from a human donor who had a prior SARS-CoV-2 infection. Each CDR3 is given with its conserved first and last residue. D genes are given only for firm matches. A row's size may be missing; if present it is once, few, many or a size class.

d_gene: TRBD1
abundance: -
v_gene: TRBV4-1
j_gene: TRBJ2-7
CDR3aa: CASSQGPLGTGPYEQYF
CDR3nt: TGCGCCAGCAGCCAAGGGCCCCTTGGGACAGGCCCCTACGAGCAGTACTTC

d_gene: TRBD2
abundance: once
v_gene: TRBV11-3
j_gene: TRBJ2-7
CDR3aa: CASSQRGLGQSYEQYF
CDR3nt: TGTGCCAGCAGCCAGCGGGGGCTGGGCCAATCCTACGAGCAGTACTTC

d_gene: -
abundance: -
v_gene: TRBV3-1/TRBV3-2
j_gene: TRBJ2-5
CDR3aa: CASSQYLGKQETQYF
CDR3nt: TGTGCCAGCAGCCAATACCTCGGGAAACAAGAGACCCAGTACTTC

d_gene: -
abundance: once
v_gene: TRBV30
j_gene: TRBJ1-5
CDR3aa: CAWSVGGGAPQHF
CDR3nt: TGTGCCTGGAGTGTTGGGGGAGGGGCGCCCCAGCATTTT

d_gene: TRBD2
abundance: -
v_gene: TRBV28
j_gene: TRBJ2-3
CDR3aa: CASSLASGRRAQYF
CDR3nt: TGTGCCAGCAGTTTGGCTAGCGGGAGGAGGGCGCAGTATTTT

d_gene: TRBD2
abundance: once
v_gene: TRBV7-2
j_gene: TRBJ2-7
CDR3aa: CASSQTSGRREQYF
CDR3nt: TGTGCCAGCAGCCAGACTAGCGGGAGACGCGAGCAGTACTTC

d_gene: -
abundance: -
v_gene: TRBV19
j_gene: TRBJ2-5
CDR3aa: CASSIGWGRVGETQYF
CDR3nt: TGTGCCAGTAGTATTGGGTGGGGGCGAGTGGGAGAGACCCAGTACTTC

d_gene: -
abundance: -
v_gene: TRBV19
j_gene: TRBJ2-7
CDR3aa: CASSTTRDYEQYF
CDR3nt: TGTGCCAGTAGCACTACGAGGGACTACGAGCAGTACTTC

d_gene: -
abundance: -
v_gene: TRBV5-1
j_gene: TRBJ2-3
CDR3aa: CASSAGRDTSTDTQYF
CDR3nt: TGCGCCAGCAGCGCCGGACGGGACACCAGCACAGATACGCAGTATTTT

d_gene: TRBD1
abundance: -
v_gene: TRBV7-2
j_gene: TRBJ2-1
CDR3aa: CASSSGQDNEQFF
CDR3nt: TGTGCCAGCAGCTCAGGACAGGACAATGAGCAGTTCTTC

d_gene: -
abundance: once
v_gene: TRBV15
j_gene: TRBJ1-3
CDR3aa: CATSTVGDSGNTIYF
CDR3nt: TGTGCCACCAGCACGGTCGGGGACTCTGGAAACACCATATATTTT

d_gene: -
abundance: few
v_gene: TRBV4-1
j_gene: TRBJ1-5
CDR3aa: CASSRDNSNQPQHF
CDR3nt: TGCGCCAGCAGCCGGGACAATAGCAATCAGCCCCAGCATTTT

d_gene: TRBD2
abundance: -
v_gene: TRBV6-5
j_gene: TRBJ2-3
CDR3aa: CASSYRGVAGGDTQYF
CDR3nt: TGTGCCAGCAGTTACCGAGGGGTAGCGGGAGGAGATACGCAGTATTTT

d_gene: -
abundance: -
v_gene: TRBV18
j_gene: TRBJ2-1
CDR3aa: CASSPPSINEQFF
CDR3nt: TGTGCCAGCTCACCACCTTCGATAAATGAGCAGTTCTTC

d_gene: -
abundance: -
v_gene: TRBV11-2
j_gene: TRBJ2-3
CDR3aa: CASSRQTSTDTQYF
CDR3nt: TGTGCCAGCAGCCGGCAGACTAGCACAGATACGCAGTATTTT

d_gene: TRBD2
abundance: -
v_gene: TRBV2
j_gene: TRBJ2-7
CDR3aa: CASRVASGSYEQYF
CDR3nt: TGTGCCAGCCGAGTGGCTAGCGGATCCTACGAGCAGTACTTC

d_gene: -
abundance: -
v_gene: TRBV7-8
j_gene: TRBJ2-7
CDR3aa: CASSLLTYEQYF
CDR3nt: TGTGCCAGCAGCCTACTAACCTACGAGCAGTACTTC

d_gene: TRBD2
abundance: -
v_gene: TRBV5-4
j_gene: TRBJ2-2
CDR3aa: CASSPGTSGGTTGELFF
CDR3nt: TGTGCCAGCAGCCCCGGGACTAGCGGGGGAACCACCGGGGAGCTGTTTTTT

d_gene: -
abundance: -
v_gene: TRBV7-8
j_gene: TRBJ2-2
CDR3aa: CASSLMAPGELFF
CDR3nt: TGTGCCAGCAGCTTGATGGCGCCCGGGGAGCTGTTTTTT

d_gene: -
abundance: -
v_gene: TRBV11-3
j_gene: TRBJ2-1
CDR3aa: CASSLGRTFNIPNEQFF
CDR3nt: TGTGCCAGCAGCTTAGGCAGGACCTTTAACATTCCCAATGAGCAGTTCTTC

d_gene: -
abundance: -
v_gene: TRBV9
j_gene: TRBJ1-1
CDR3aa: CASSVGGDFRTEAFF
CDR3nt: TGTGCCAGCAGCGTAGGTGGGGATTTTAGGACTGAAGCTTTCTTT

d_gene: -
abundance: -
v_gene: TRBV4-2
j_gene: TRBJ2-3
CDR3aa: CASSQLPYEDTQYF
CDR3nt: TGTGCCAGCAGCCAACTCCCCTACGAAGATACGCAGTATTTT

d_gene: -
abundance: -
v_gene: TRBV30
j_gene: TRBJ1-5
CDR3aa: CAWSRGWGVGQPQHF
CDR3nt: TGTGCCTGGAGTAGGGGTTGGGGGGTCGGTCAGCCCCAGCATTTT

d_gene: -
abundance: -
v_gene: TRBV7-2
j_gene: TRBJ2-3
CDR3aa: CASSLDTASTDTQYF
CDR3nt: TGTGCCAGCAGCCTAGACACCGCTAGCACAGATACGCAGTATTTT

d_gene: TRBD2
abundance: -
v_gene: TRBV18
j_gene: TRBJ2-5
CDR3aa: CASSPGGEETQYF
CDR3nt: TGTGCCAGCTCCCCGGGGGGTGAAGAGACCCAGTACTTC

d_gene: TRBD2
abundance: few
v_gene: TRBV6-5
j_gene: TRBJ2-5
CDR3aa: CASSYSTSTSGETQYF
CDR3nt: TGTGCCAGCAGTTACTCGACTAGTACTAGCGGAGAGACCCAGTACTTC

d_gene: -
abundance: -
v_gene: TRBV11-3
j_gene: TRBJ1-2
CDR3aa: CASSLGGNYGYTF
CDR3nt: TGTGCCAGCAGCTTAGGCGGTAACTATGGCTACACCTTC

d_gene: -
abundance: -
v_gene: TRBV10-3
j_gene: TRBJ1-1
CDR3aa: CAISDLGRNTEAFF
CDR3nt: TGTGCCATCAGTGATTTAGGCAGGAACACTGAAGCTTTCTTT

d_gene: -
abundance: -
v_gene: TRBV12-3/TRBV12-4
j_gene: TRBJ2-7
CDR3aa: CASSPSGRPSLYF
CDR3nt: TGTGCCAGCAGCCCCTCGGGACGGCCCTCTCTGTACTTC